These T cell receptor beta chains were read from a single sample in a study of T cell responses to AZD1222 COVID-19 vaccine. Libraries were prepared by immunoSEQ multiplex PCR; TCRdb keeps only in-frame clonotypes and omits some of them. The table shows approximately 100,000 clones, with roughly 89% occurring only once. The material was peripheral blood, obtained on day 0 of AZD1222 vaccination. These TCRs come from an adult in good health. Both conserved end residues are part of each CDR3. A D gene is named only where the DNA matches it firmly. Rows give clone size only sometimes, using once, few, many, or a class for an expanded clone.

-	TRBD2	TRBV18	TRBJ2-7	CASSPSVGGFYEQYF	TGTGCCAGCTCACCCTCAGTGGGGGGGTTCTACGAGCAGTACTTC
-	-	TRBV5-5	TRBJ1-1	CASRTQGEAFF	TGTGCCAGCAGGACGCAGGGGGAAGCTTTCTTT
-	TRBD1	TRBV25-1	TRBJ2-7	CASRGQGAEQYF	TGTGCCAGCAGGGGACAGGGGGCCGAGCAGTACTTC
-	-	TRBV19	TRBJ1-2	CASSIRRAPRRGYTF	TGTGCCAGTAGTATAAGACGAGCCCCTCGGCGGGGCTACACCTTC
once	-	TRBV11-3	TRBJ1-1	CASRVGGGENTEAFF	TGTGCCAGCAGGGTAGGCGGCGGAGAGAACACTGAAGCTTTCTTT
-	-	TRBV15	TRBJ2-7	CATSRETGLGYEQYF	TGTGCCACCAGCAGAGAGACGGGTCTTGGTTACGAGCAGTACTTC
-	-	TRBV18	TRBJ2-5	CASSRGIQETQYF	TGTGCCAGCTCACGGGGGATCCAAGAGACCCAGTACTTC
-	-	TRBV19	TRBJ1-4	CASSIGRDEKLFF	TGTGCCAGTAGTATAGGTAGGGATGAAAAACTGTTTTTT
-	-	TRBV18	TRBJ1-2	CASSPTDYYGYTF	TGTGCCAGCTCACCGACGGACTACTATGGCTACACCTTC
-	-	TRBV6-1	TRBJ2-3	CASSEAQAPSTDTQYF	TGTGCCAGCAGTGAAGCGCAGGCCCCTAGCACAGATACGCAGTATTTT
-	TRBD2	TRBV7-8	TRBJ2-5	CASSLGASGGLQETQYF	TGTGCCAGCAGCTTAGGGGCTAGCGGGGGACTCCAAGAGACCCAGTACTTC
-	-	TRBV5-5	TRBJ1-3	CASSLGGPGNTIYF	TGTGCCAGCAGCTTGGGGGGGCCTGGAAACACCATATATTTT
once	TRBD2	TRBV6-2/TRBV6-3	TRBJ2-2	CASSPTSGSTGELFF	TGTGCCAGCAGTCCGACTAGCGGGAGCACCGGGGAGCTGTTTTTT
-	TRBD2	TRBV18	TRBJ2-5	CASSPPGLGAAETQYF	TGTGCCAGCTCACCGCCGGGACTAGGGGCCGCTGAGACCCAGTACTTC
once	TRBD1	TRBV5-1	TRBJ1-1	CASSFRRQGLNSMNTEAFF	TGCGCCAGCAGCTTCCGCAGACAGGGGCTAAATTCAATGAACACTGAAGCTTTCTTT
-	-	TRBV5-5	TRBJ1-1	CASSLEGGTEAFF	TGTGCCAGCAGCTTGGAAGGGGGCACTGAAGCTTTCTTT
-	-	TRBV19	TRBJ2-1	CASSTGTENNEQFF	TGTGCCAGTAGCACCGGGACTGAAAACAATGAGCAGTTCTTC
-	-	TRBV27	TRBJ2-1	CASSYKPIYNEQFF	TGTGCCAGCAGCTACAAACCGATCTACAATGAGCAGTTCTTC
-	-	TRBV18	TRBJ1-1	CASSPRRGEGEAFF	TGTGCCAGCTCACCCCGAAGGGGGGAAGGTGAAGCTTTCTTT
few	TRBD1	TRBV11-1	TRBJ2-7	CASSLEGQTLYEQYF	TGTGCCAGCAGCTTAGAGGGACAGACCCTATACGAGCAGTACTTC
-	TRBD1	TRBV7-7	TRBJ1-1	CASSLDRGTEAFF	TGTGCTAGCAGCTTAGACAGGGGAACTGAAGCTTTCTTT
-	-	TRBV27	TRBJ1-5	CASSLGVGQPQHF	TGTGCCAGCTCCCTGGGCGTTGGTCAGCCCCAGCATTTT
-	-	TRBV19	TRBJ1-2	CATYLNYGYTF	TGTGCCACCTACCTAAACTATGGCTACACCTTC
-	TRBD2	TRBV27	TRBJ2-3	CASSPGLAGGFGTDTQYF	TGTGCCAGCAGTCCCGGACTAGCGGGGGGGTTTGGCACAGATACGCAGTATTTT
-	TRBD2	TRBV24-1	TRBJ2-5	CATSSSGGSGETQYF	TGTGCCACCAGTAGTAGCGGGGGGTCAGGGGAGACCCAGTACTTC